The 26 T cell receptor beta chains reported below all come from one sample, sequenced in a study of blood T cell repertoires in COVID-19. Measured with immunoSEQ multiplex PCR; TCRdb has only the in-frame clones, and not every one. The sample contains under 300,000 clones, 70% to 85% of which appear only once. Sequencing was carried out using peripheral blood. These receptors were obtained from a human donor with COVID-19, enrolled during active disease. The donor label of this sample is uncertain.

This chain uses TRBV10-3 with TRBJ1-2; perhaps TRBD1 as D (5 bases). The CDR3 extends over 15 amino acids. In germline, CDR1 is ENHRY, CDR2 SYGVKD. V shed 0 bases and J shed 4 bases, with 12 bases lying between them. The CDR3 sequence is CAISESSTARYGYTF. In DNA, the CDR3 is TGTGCCATCAGTGAGTCTTCGACAGCCCGCTATGGCTACACCTTC.

The chain employs TRBV2 and TRBJ1-5; TRBD1 might be the D (6 bases). V lost 6 bases to trimming and J lost 4 bases, with 16 bases between them. CDR1 SNHLY and CDR2 FYNNEI come from the germline V gene. This CDR3 is built from 15 residues. The CDR3 sequence: CASSAHRAGNQPQHF. The CDR3 region has the DNA TGTGCCAGCAGCGCTCACAGGGCAGGAAATCAGCCCCAGCATTTT. The full variable domain, completed using reference TRBV2 and TRBJ1-5, is EPEVTQTPSHQVTQMGQEVILRCVPISNHLYFYWYRQILGQKVEFLVSFYNNEISEKSEIFDDQFSVERPDGSNFTLKIRSTKLEDSAMYFCASSAHRAGNQPQHFGDGTRLSIL.

Only a few counts were recorded for this clone. Other DNA sequences in this specimen translate into the identical CDR3. This rearrangement joins TRBV19 to TRBJ1-1, with D maybe TRBD1 (5 bases). The ends were cut back, 1 base at V and 3 bases at J, with 6 bases in the middle. Per the germline V gene, CDR1 is LNHDA and CDR2 is SQIVND (reference sequence). The CDR3 covers 13 residues. As DNA, the CDR3 is TGTGCCAGTAGTATAGGCAGGGACACTGAAGCTTTCTTT. Its protein product is CASSIGRDTEAFF. The full variable domain, completed using reference TRBV19 and TRBJ1-1, is DGGITQSPKYLFRKEGQNVTLSCEQNLNHDAMYWYRQDPGQGLRLIYYSQIVNDFQKGDIAEGYSVSREKKESFPLTVTSAQKNPTAFYLCASSIGRDTEAFFGQGTRLTVV.

The chain uses TRBV6-1 and TRBJ1-1, with 12 bases lining up with TRBD1. CDR3 length: 16 amino acids. Losses at the gene ends were 4 bases for V and 0 bases for J; bases not matched to a gene: 3. Germline lookup yields CDR1 MNHNS and CDR2 SASEGT. CDR3: CASSARDRGLNTEAFF. CDR3 nucleotides: TGTGCCAGCAGTGCCCGGGACAGGGGGCTGAACACTGAAGCTTTCTTT.

V usage is TRBV29-1 and J usage is TRBJ2-3; weak D call: TRBD1 (6 bases). This CDR3 has 13 residues. Trimming stripped 2 bases from V and 5 bases from J, with 11 bases between. Germline V gene sequence: CDR1 SQVTM, CDR2 ANQGSEA. CDR3 residues: CSVESGVGDTQYF. The CDR3 nucleotides are TGCAGCGTTGAATCAGGGGTTGGAGATACGCAGTATTTT.

The count of this clone is one. CDR3 protein: CASSLRAGVPQGEQFF. The CDR3 DNA is TGTGCCAGCAGCTTGCGGGCGGGAGTTCCCCAGGGTGAGCAGTTCTTC. The chain has TRBV5-4 and TRBJ2-1, with TRBD2 matching 7 bases. This CDR3 is 16 amino acids long. In germline, CDR1 is SGHNT, CDR2 YYREEE (reference sequence). The V gene end was trimmed by 1 base and the J gene end by 9 bases; junction bases not matched to a gene: 13.

V usage is TRBV7-3 and J usage is TRBJ1-6; D might be TRBD1 (5 bases). This CDR3 spans 16 amino acids. The germline V gene has CDR1 SGHTA and CDR2 FQGTGA. Trimming removed 0 bases at V and 4 bases at J, with 10 bases between. The CDR3 nucleotides read TGTGCCAGCAGCTTAACGGGCAGGGCGTATAATTCACCCCTCCACTTT. It is translated as CASSLTGRAYNSPLHF.

The V gene is TRBV30, the J gene TRBJ1-5, with a weak D call TRBD1 (6 bases). V was pared by 0 bases and J by 6 bases, with 15 bases between. Germline CDR1 is GTSNPN and CDR2 is SVGIG (reference sequence). CDR3 length: 15 amino acids. Here the CDR3 DNA reads TGTGCCTGGAGTGTAGGCAGGGGTGTGAGTCAGCCCCAGCATTTT. Encoded protein: CAWSVGRGVSQPQHF.

The rearrangement links TRBV3-1 (or the pseudogene TRBV3-2) to TRBJ2-1, with 10 bases fitting TRBD2. Trimming at V came to 1 base and at J to 5 bases, leaving 8 bases not matched to a gene. This CDR3 comprises 17 residues. Germline loops: CDR1 LGHDT, CDR2 YNNKEL (reference sequence). For the CDR3, the DNA is TGTGCCAGCAGCCAAGTTCCCGGACTAGCGGACCACAATGAGCAGTTCTTC. Amino acids: CASSQVPGLADHNEQFF.

V gene TRBV19 combines with J gene TRBJ1-5, with D perhaps matching TRBD1 (5 bases). V was pared by 7 bases and J by 7 bases, with 14 bases between. Germline V lookup: CDR1 LNHDA, CDR2 SQIVND (reference sequence). The CDR3 runs to 13 residues. The CDR3 here is CASTPRGSQPQHF. As DNA, the CDR3 is TGTGCCAGTACCCCAAGGGGCTCCCAGCCCCAGCATTTT.

This clone showed up just once. The CDR3 here is CASSSTGAYGYTF. For the CDR3, the DNA is TGTGCCAGCAGTTCGACAGGGGCCTATGGCTACACCTTC. The chain has TRBV28 and TRBJ1-2; 8 nucleotides line up with TRBD1. Germline V gives CDR1 MDHEN, CDR2 SYDVKM. Losses at the gene ends were 4 bases for V and 4 bases for J; bases not matched to a gene: 2. The CDR3 totals 13 residues.

V and J are TRBV5-1 and TRBJ2-1; TRBD2 is a possible D gene (7 bases). The germline gives CDR1 SGHRS, CDR2 YFSETQ. With 4 bases removed from V and 2 bases from J, the gap between germline ends came to 16 bases. The CDR3 is 16 residues long. The CDR3 protein is CASSPGASGPYNEQFF. CDR3 in DNA: TGCGCCAGCAGCCCGGGGGCTAGCGGTCCCTACAATGAGCAGTTCTTC.

This clone was seen a single time. The chain couples TRBV30 to TRBJ2-3; no reliable D call. Per germline, CDR1 GTSNPN and CDR2 SVGIG (reference sequence). Between the trimmed V and J ends, which lost 0 bases and 5 bases, there was a span of 6 bases. This CDR3 is built from 12 residues. The DNA of the CDR3 is TGTGCCTGGAGTGTACTACTAGATACGCAGTATTTT. Residues: CAWSVLLDTQYF.

This clone was counted only a few times. The CDR3 DNA is TGTGCCACGCACGGCGGGGGCGCGGGATACAATGAGCAGTTCTTC. Protein product: CATHGGGAGYNEQFF. This chain connects TRBV30 to TRBJ2-1; D is perhaps TRBD2 (7 bases). The CDR3 consists of 15 residues. V lost 8 bases to trimming and J lost 4 bases, with 21 bases between them. Germline lookup yields CDR1 GTSNPN and CDR2 SVGIG (reference sequence). Based on the CDR3 plus reference TRBV30 and TRBJ2-1, the full variable domain is SQTIHQWPATLVQPVGSPLSLECTVEGTSNPNLYWYRQAAGRGLQLLFYSVGIGQISSEVPQNLSASRPQDRQFILSSKKLLLSDSGFYLCATHGGGAGYNEQFFGPGTRLTVL.

The V call is TRBV6-4, the J call TRBJ2-3, with D possibly matching TRBD2 (6 bases). Germline loops: CDR1 MRHNA, CDR2 SNTAGT. The CDR3 totals 13 residues. Trimming removed 5 bases from V and 1 base from J, with 7 bases in between. The CDR3 protein is CASSPGGTDTQYF. In nucleotides, the CDR3 is TGTGCCAGCAGTCCGGGAGGCACAGATACGCAGTATTTT.

This clone was counted ten times or more. The gene calls are TRBV6-6 and TRBJ1-6; the D is unclear. V lost 2 bases to trimming and J lost 7 bases, with 9 bases between them. Germline CDR1 MNHNY, CDR2 SVGAGI (reference sequence). This CDR3 comprises 14 residues. The CDR3 is CASSYDAGNSPLHF. The CDR3 bases are TGTGCCAGCAGTTACGACGCGGGGAATTCACCCCTCCACTTT.

J is TRBJ2-7 and V is TRBV9, with 9 bases that match TRBD2. Per the germline V gene, CDR1 is SGDLS and CDR2 is YYNGEE. Trimming took 4 bases from V and 6 from J; bases not matched to a gene: 5. The CDR3 contains 13 residues. CDR3 sequence reads: CASSLKAGGEQYF. CDR3 sequence (DNA): TGTGCCAGCAGCTTAAAAGCGGGAGGCGAGCAGTACTTC.

The chain joins TRBV29-1 to TRBJ1-1, with D possibly matching TRBD1 (6 bases). Germline V gives CDR1 SQVTM, CDR2 ANQGSEA. The CDR3 has 12 residues. The DNA for the CDR3 is TGCAACCCGGGGGGGCCCGGCGGTGAAGCTTTCTTT. As protein: CNPGGPGGEAFF.

Written as DNA, the CDR3 is TGTGCCAGCAGCCAAGAGGTCACTAGCGGGAGGAGAGGGACCTACGAGCAGTACTTC. Protein product: CASSQEVTSGRRGTYEQYF. V gene TRBV3-1 (or the pseudogene TRBV3-2) combines with J gene TRBJ2-7, with TRBD2 matching 12 bases. Per germline, CDR1 LGHDT and CDR2 YNNKEL (reference sequence). V lost 0 bases, J lost 2 bases, and 11 bases stayed unmatched. The CDR3 totals 19 residues.

V usage is TRBV15 and J usage is TRBJ1-5; no clear D gene. V was clipped by 0 bases and J by 7 bases, with 10 bases between them. The germline gives CDR1 LNHNV, CDR2 YYDKDF (reference sequence). This CDR3 comprises 14 residues. The CDR3 coding sequence is TGTGCCACCAGCAGAGATATAGGAGGACAGCCCCAGCATTTT. Translated, it gives CATSRDIGGQPQHF.

The chain carries TRBV27 and TRBJ2-3; no clear D gene. The CDR3 runs 17 residues. Trimming took 2 bases from V and 1 from J, leaving 16 bases between them. Germline V CDR1 and CDR2: MNHEY, SMNVEV (reference sequence). The CDR3 is CASSLLGADLGTDTQYF. For the CDR3, the DNA is TGTGCCAGCAGTTTACTGGGTGCTGACCTAGGCACAGATACGCAGTATTTT.

The V and J genes are TRBV19 and TRBJ1-5; maybe TRBD1 (5 bases). V lost 7 bases and J 4 bases, leaving 17 bases between the germline ends. In germline, CDR1 is LNHDA, CDR2 SQIVND (reference sequence). The length of the CDR3 is 15 residues. CDR3 in amino acids: CASNGGGTPNQPQHF. CDR3 coding DNA: TGTGCCAGTAATGGTGGCGGGACGCCAAATCAGCCCCAGCATTTT.

The CDR3 reads CASSLGQPNTGELFF. DNA of the CDR3: TGTGCCAGCAGTTTGGGACAGCCGAACACCGGGGAGCTGTTTTTT. The chain carries TRBV27 and TRBJ2-2; TRBD1 agrees at 7 bases. Germline V CDR1 and CDR2: MNHEY, SMNVEV (reference sequence). The CDR3 length is 15 residues. V lost 3 bases, J lost 0 bases, and 1 base stayed unmatched.

The chain uses TRBV6-5 and TRBJ2-6; no clear D. The germline V gene encodes CDR1 MNHEY and CDR2 SVGAGI. The CDR3 loop spans 15 amino acids. The ends were cut back, 2 bases at V and 0 bases at J, with 5 bases in the middle. The CDR3 sequence is CASSYQSSGANVLTF. DNA of the CDR3: TGTGCCAGCAGTTACCAGTCCTCTGGGGCCAACGTCCTGACTTTC.

The J gene is TRBJ1-6, the V gene TRBV28; 7 bases line up with TRBD1. The V gene end was trimmed by 6 bases and the J gene end by 7 bases; junction bases not matched to a gene: 3. The CDR3 is 13 residues long. Germline loops: CDR1 MDHEN, CDR2 SYDVKM. This CDR3 reads CASRYRGNSPLHF. The CDR3 DNA sequence: TGTGCCAGCAGGTACAGGGGAAATTCACCCCTCCACTTT. Based on the CDR3 plus reference TRBV28 and TRBJ1-6, the full variable domain is DVKVTQSSRYLVKRTGEKVFLECVQDMDHENMFWYRQDPGLGLRLIYFSYDVKMKEKGDIPEGYSVSREKKERFSLILESASTNQTSMYLCASRYRGNSPLHFGNGTRLTVT.

The chain recombines TRBV20-1 with TRBJ2-5; 10 bases map to TRBD2. The germline CDR1 and CDR2 sequences are DFQATT and SNEGSKA (reference sequence). Unmatched junction bases numbered 8, after V lost 3 bases and J lost 4 bases. The CDR3 has 15 amino acids. This CDR3 reads CSASLLAGARETQYF. The CDR3, as DNA: TGCAGTGCTAGTCTGCTAGCGGGAGCCCGAGAGACCCAGTACTTC.